The T cell receptor beta chain under discussion was sequenced for a study of T-cell reconstitution after alpha-beta-depleted transplantation in children. It was with unique molecular identifiers that the TCRbeta library was prepared. TCRdb fed the PCR reads into MiXCR, producing one record per CDR3 protein. Counted here are some 110,000 distinct CDR3 sequences, 10% to 13% occurring once; the ten biggest clones make up under 40%. This clonotype was seen ten or more times. Its antigen is unknown. CDR1 and CDR2 from the germline V gene are SGHAT and FQDESV (reference sequence). The V and J ends lost 5 bases and 0 bases respectively, with 19 bases between them. This CDR3 region has 18 residues. Study findings and constraints: Several hundred expanded graft clones reportedly gave rise to the alpha-beta T cells present about two months after transplant. T-cell numbers and diversity, one year after transplant, stemmed largely from T cells that were newly produced. Surviving recipient T cells and intrathymic progenitors accounted for some patients' high TCRbeta diversity at day 60.

The sequence was collected from a boy aged 2 to 9 with acute lymphoblastic leukemia, due to receive a stem cell transplant. This specimen consisted of PBMCs, obtained before TCRalphabeta/CD19-depleted stem cell transplant. V usage is TRBV11-1 and J usage is TRBJ2-2, with D uncertain. The CDR3, as DNA: TGTGCCAGCAGCCCCCGCGGAAGGCAGCTGACGAACACCGGGGAGCTGTTTTTT. Protein sequence: CASSPRGRQLTNTGELFF.